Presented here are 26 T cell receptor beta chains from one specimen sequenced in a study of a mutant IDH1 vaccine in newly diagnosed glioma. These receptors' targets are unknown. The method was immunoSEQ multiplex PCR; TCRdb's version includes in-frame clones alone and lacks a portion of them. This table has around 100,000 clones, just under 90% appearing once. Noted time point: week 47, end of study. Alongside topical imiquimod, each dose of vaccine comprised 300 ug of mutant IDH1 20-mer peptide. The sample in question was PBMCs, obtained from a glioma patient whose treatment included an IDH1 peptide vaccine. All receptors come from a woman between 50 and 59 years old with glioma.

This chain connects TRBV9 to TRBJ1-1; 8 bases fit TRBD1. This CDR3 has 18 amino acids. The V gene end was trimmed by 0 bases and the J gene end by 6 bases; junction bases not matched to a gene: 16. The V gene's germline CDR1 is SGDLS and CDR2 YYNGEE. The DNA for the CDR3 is TGTGCCAGCAGCGTAGGGGTAGAACAGGGGGGCCTGGGCGCTGAAGCTTTCTTT. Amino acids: CASSVGVEQGGLGAEAFF.

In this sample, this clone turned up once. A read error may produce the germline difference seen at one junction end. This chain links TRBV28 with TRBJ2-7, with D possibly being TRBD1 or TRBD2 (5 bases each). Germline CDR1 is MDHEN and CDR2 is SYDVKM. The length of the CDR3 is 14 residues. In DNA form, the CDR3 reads TGTGCCAGCAGTTCCGGGACCCCCTCCGACGAGCAGTACTTC. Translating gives CASSSGTPSDEQYF. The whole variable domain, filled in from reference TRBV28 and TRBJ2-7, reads DVKVTQSSRYLVKRTGEKVFLECVQDMDHENMFWYRQDPGLGLRLIYFSYDVKMKEKGDIPEGYSVSREKKERFSLILESASTNQTSMYLCASSSGTPSDEQYFGPGTRLTVT.

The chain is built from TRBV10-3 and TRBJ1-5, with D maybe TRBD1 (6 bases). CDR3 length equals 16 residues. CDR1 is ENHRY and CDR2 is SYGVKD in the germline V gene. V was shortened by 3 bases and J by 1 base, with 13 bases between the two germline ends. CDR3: CAISEARGKSNQPQHF. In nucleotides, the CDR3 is TGTGCCATCAGTGAAGCAAGGGGGAAAAGCAATCAGCCCCAGCATTTT.

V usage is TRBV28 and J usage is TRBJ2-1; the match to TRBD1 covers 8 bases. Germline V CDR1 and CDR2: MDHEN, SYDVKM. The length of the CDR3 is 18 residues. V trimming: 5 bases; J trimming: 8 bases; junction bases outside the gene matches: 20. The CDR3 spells CASSTYHAGTGFTHEQFF. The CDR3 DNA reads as TGTGCCAGCAGTACCTATCACGCCGGGACAGGCTTTACACATGAGCAGTTCTTC.

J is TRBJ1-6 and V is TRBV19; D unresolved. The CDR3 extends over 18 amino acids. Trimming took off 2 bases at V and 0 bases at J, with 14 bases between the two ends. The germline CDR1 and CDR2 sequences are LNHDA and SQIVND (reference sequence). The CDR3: CASSIIPEGSSYNSPLHF. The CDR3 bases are TGTGCCAGTAGTATAATACCAGAGGGAAGCTCCTATAATTCACCCCTCCACTTT.

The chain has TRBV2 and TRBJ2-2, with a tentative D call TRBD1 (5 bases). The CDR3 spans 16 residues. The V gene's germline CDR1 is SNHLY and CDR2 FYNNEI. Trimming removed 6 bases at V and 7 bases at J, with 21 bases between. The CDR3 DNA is TGTGCCAGCAGCAGACTCGCTCAGGGCCGCCTCGGGGAGCTGTTTTTT. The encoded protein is CASSRLAQGRLGELFF.

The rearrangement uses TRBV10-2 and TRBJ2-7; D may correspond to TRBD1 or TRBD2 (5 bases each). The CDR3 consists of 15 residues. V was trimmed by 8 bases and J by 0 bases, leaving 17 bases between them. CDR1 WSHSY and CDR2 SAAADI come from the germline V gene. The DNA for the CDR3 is TGCGCCAGCTCAAACCCGGGACGCCCCTCCTACGAGCAGTACTTC. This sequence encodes CASSNPGRPSYEQYF.

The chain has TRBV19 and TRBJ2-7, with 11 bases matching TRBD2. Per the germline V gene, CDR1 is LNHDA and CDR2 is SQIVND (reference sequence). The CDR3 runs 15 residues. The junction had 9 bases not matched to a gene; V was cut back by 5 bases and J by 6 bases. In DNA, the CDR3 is TGTGCCAGTAGTGTTGGACTAGCGGGCTCTTTCGAGCAGTACTTC. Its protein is CASSVGLAGSFEQYF. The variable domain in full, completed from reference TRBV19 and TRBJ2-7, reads DGGITQSPKYLFRKEGQNVTLSCEQNLNHDAMYWYRQDPGQGLRLIYYSQIVNDFQKGDIAEGYSVSREKKESFPLTVTSAQKNPTAFYLCASSVGLAGSFEQYFGPGTRLTVT.

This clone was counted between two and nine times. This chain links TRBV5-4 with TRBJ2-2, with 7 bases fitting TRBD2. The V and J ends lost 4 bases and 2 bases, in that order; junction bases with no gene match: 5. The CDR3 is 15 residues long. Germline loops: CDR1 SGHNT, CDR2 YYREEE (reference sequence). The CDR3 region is CASSVSGFNTGELFF. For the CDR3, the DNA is TGTGCCAGCAGCGTTAGCGGGTTCAACACCGGGGAGCTGTTTTTT.

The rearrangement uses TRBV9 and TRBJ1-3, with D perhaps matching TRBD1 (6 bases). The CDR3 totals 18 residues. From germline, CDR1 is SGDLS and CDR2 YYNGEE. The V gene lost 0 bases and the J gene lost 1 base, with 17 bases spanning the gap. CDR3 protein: CASSVEDPGVGSGNTIYF. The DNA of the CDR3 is TGTGCCAGCAGCGTAGAGGACCCAGGGGTCGGATCTGGAAACACCATATATTTT. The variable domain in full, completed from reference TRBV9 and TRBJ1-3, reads DSGVTQTPKHLITATGQRVTLRCSPRSGDLSVYWYQQSLDQGLQFLIQYYNGEERAKGNILERFSAQQFPDLHSELNLSSLELGDSALYFCASSVEDPGVGSGNTIYFGEGSWLTVV.

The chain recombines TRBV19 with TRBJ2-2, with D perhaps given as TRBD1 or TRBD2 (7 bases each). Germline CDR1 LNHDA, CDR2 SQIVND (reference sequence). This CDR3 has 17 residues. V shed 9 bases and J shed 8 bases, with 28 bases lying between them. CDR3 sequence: CASTDRSATGRRGELFF. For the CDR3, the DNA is TGTGCCAGCACGGACAGGTCCGCCACCGGGAGGAGGGGGGAGCTGTTTTTT.

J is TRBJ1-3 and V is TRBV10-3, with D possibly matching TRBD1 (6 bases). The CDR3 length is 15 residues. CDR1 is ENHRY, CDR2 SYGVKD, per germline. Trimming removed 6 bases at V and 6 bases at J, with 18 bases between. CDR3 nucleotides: TGTGCCATCAGATACAACAGGGATCTCGAAAACACCATATATTTT. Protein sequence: CAIRYNRDLENTIYF.

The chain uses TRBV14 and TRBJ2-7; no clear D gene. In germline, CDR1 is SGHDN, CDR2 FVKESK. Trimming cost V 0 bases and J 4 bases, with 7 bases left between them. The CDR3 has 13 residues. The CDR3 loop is CASSQDIVYEQYF. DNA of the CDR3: TGTGCCAGCAGCCAAGACATCGTATACGAGCAGTACTTC.

CDR3 region: CSVEMALGGRNGYTF. The CDR3 DNA reads TGCAGCGTTGAAATGGCCCTCGGGGGGCGGAATGGCTACACCTTC. The V gene is TRBV29-1, the J gene TRBJ1-2; weak D call: TRBD1 (6 bases). The CDR3 has 15 amino acids. Germline V gene data show CDR1 as SQVTM and CDR2 as ANQGSEA. V was trimmed by 2 bases and J by 6 bases, leaving 19 bases between them.

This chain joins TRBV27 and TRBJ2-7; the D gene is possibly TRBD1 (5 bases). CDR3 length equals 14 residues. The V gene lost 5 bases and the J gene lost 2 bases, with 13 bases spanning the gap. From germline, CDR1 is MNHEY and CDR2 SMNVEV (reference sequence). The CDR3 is CASSPLQETYEQYF. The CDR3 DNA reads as TGTGCCAGCAGTCCGCTACAGGAAACCTACGAGCAGTACTTC.

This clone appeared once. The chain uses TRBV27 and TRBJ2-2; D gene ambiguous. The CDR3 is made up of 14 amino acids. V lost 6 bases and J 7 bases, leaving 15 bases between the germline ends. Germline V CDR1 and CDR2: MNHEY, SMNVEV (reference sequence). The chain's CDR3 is CASSFRRVVGELFF. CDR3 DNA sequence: TGTGCCAGCAGCTTCCGCCGGGTGGTCGGGGAGCTGTTTTTT.

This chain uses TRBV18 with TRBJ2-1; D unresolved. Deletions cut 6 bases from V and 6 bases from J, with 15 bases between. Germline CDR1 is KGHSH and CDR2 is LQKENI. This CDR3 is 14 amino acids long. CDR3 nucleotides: TGTGCCAGCTCGGCCTCAGGCGGAAGCAATGAGCAGTTCTTC. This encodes CASSASGGSNEQFF. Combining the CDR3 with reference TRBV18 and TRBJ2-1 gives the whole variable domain NAGVMQNPRHLVRRRGQEARLRCSPMKGHSHVYWYRQLPEEGLKFMVYLQKENIIDESGMPKERFSAEFPKEGPSILRIQQVVRGDSAAYFCASSASGGSNEQFFGPGTRLTVL.

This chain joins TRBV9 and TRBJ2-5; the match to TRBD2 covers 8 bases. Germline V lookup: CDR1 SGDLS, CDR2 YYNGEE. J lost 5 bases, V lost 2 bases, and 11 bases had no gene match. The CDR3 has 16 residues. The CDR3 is CASSVLPSGSSETQYF. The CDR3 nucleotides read TGTGCCAGCAGCGTCTTACCAAGCGGGAGTAGTGAGACCCAGTACTTC. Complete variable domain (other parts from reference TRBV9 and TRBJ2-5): DSGVTQTPKHLITATGQRVTLRCSPRSGDLSVYWYQQSLDQGLQFLIQYYNGEERAKGNILERFSAQQFPDLHSELNLSSLELGDSALYFCASSVLPSGSSETQYFGPGTRLLVL.

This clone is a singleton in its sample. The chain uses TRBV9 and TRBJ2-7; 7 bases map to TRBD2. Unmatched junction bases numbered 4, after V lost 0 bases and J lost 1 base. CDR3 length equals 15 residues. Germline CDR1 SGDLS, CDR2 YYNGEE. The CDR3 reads CASSVEGSGSYEQYF. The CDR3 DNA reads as TGTGCCAGCAGCGTAGAGGGTAGCGGGTCCTACGAGCAGTACTTC.

DNA of the CDR3: TGTGCCAGCAGCCTCAGACTAGCGGGAAACTACAATGAGCAGTTCTTC. Translating it yields CASSLRLAGNYNEQFF. The V gene is TRBV11-2, the J gene TRBJ2-1, with 11 bases identical to TRBD2. Germline V gene data show CDR1 as SGHAT and CDR2 as FQNNGV. Losses at the gene ends were 5 bases for V and 3 bases for J; bases not matched to a gene: 6. This CDR3 comprises 16 residues. The variable domain in full, with the rest retrieved from reference TRBV11-2 and TRBJ2-1, is EAGVAQSPRYKIIEKRQSVAFWCNPISGHATLYWYQQILGQGPKLLIQFQNNGVVDDSQLPKDRFSAERLKGVDSTLKIQPAKLEDSAVYLCASSLRLAGNYNEQFFGPGTRLTVL.

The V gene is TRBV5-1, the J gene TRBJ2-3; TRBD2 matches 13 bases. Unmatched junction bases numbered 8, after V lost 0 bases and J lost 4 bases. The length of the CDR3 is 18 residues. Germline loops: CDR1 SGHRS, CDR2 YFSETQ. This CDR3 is CASSLVDWTSGSPDTQYF. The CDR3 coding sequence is TGCGCCAGCAGCTTGGTGGACTGGACTAGCGGGAGCCCAGATACGCAGTATTTT.

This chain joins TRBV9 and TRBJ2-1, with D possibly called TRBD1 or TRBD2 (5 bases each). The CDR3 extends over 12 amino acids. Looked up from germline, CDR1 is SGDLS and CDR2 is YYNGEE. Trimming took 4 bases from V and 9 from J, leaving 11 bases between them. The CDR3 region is CASSPLGVEQFF. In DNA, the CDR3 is TGTGCCAGCAGCCCCCTGGGGGTTGAGCAGTTCTTC.

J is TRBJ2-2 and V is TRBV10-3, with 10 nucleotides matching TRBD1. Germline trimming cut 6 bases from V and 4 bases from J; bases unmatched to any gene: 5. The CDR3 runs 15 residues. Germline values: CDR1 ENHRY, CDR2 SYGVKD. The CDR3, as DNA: TGTGCCATCAGCGGACAGGGGGGGAGCACCGGGGAGCTGTTTTTT. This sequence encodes CAISGQGGSTGELFF.

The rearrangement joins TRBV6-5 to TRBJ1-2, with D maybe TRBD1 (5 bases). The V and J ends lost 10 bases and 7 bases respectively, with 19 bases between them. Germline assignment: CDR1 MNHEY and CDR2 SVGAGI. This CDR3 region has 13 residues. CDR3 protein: CATQRTRYGGYTF. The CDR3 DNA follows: TGTGCCACCCAGAGGACACGCTATGGTGGCTACACCTTC.

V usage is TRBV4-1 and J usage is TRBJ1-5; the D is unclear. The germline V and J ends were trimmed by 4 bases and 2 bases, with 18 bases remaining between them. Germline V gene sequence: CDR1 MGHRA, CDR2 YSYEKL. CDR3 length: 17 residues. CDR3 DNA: TGCGCCAGCAGCCCCACCCGGGGAGTCTGGGGCAATCAGCCCCAGCATTTT. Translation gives CASSPTRGVWGNQPQHF.

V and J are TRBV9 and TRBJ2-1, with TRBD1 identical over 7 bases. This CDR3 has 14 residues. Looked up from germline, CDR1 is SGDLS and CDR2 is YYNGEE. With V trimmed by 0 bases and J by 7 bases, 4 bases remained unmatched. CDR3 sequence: CASSVGDRVNEQFF. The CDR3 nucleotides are TGTGCCAGCAGCGTAGGGGACAGAGTAAATGAGCAGTTCTTC.